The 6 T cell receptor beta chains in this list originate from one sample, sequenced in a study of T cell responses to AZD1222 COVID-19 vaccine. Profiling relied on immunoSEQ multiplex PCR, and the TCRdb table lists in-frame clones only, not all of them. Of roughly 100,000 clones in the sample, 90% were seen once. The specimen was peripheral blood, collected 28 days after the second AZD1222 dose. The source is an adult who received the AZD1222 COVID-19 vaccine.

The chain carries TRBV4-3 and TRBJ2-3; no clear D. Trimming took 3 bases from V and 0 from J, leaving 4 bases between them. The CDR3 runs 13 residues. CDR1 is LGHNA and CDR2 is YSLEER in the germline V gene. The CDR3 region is CASSQTSTDTQYF. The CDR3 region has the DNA TGCGCCAGCAGCCAGACTAGCACAGATACGCAGTATTTT.

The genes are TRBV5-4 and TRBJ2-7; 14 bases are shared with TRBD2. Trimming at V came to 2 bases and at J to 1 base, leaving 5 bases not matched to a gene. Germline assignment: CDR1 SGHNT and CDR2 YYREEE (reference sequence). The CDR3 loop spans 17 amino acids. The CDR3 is CASSFGLAGGQSYEQYF. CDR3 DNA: TGTGCCAGCAGCTTCGGACTAGCGGGGGGTCAATCCTACGAGCAGTACTTC.

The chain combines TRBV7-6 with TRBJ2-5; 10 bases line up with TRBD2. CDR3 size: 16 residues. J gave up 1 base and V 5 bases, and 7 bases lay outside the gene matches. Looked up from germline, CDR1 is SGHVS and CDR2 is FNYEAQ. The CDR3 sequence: CASSNLASGGQETQYF. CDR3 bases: TGTGCCAGCAGCAACCTGGCTAGCGGGGGCCAAGAGACCCAGTACTTC.

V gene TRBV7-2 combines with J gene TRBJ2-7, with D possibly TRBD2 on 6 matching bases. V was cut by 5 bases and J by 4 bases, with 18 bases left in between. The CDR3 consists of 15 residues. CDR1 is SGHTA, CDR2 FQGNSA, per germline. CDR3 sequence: CASSEVGGIMYEQYF. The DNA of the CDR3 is TGTGCCAGCAGCGAGGTTGGGGGGATCATGTACGAGCAGTACTTC.

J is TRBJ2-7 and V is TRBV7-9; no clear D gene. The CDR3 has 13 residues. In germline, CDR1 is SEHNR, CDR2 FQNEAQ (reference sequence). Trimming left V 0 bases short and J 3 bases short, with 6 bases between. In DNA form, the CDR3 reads TGTGCCAGCAGCTTAGCAGATTTCTACGAGCAGTACTTC. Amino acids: CASSLADFYEQYF.

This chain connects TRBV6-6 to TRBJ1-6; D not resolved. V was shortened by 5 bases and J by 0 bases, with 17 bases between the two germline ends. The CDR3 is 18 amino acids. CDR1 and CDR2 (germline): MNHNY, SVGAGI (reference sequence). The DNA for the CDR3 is TGTGCCAGCAGTCCCCGGGAAGGGCGAAGCTCCTATAATTCACCCCTCCACTTT. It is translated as CASSPREGRSSYNSPLHF.